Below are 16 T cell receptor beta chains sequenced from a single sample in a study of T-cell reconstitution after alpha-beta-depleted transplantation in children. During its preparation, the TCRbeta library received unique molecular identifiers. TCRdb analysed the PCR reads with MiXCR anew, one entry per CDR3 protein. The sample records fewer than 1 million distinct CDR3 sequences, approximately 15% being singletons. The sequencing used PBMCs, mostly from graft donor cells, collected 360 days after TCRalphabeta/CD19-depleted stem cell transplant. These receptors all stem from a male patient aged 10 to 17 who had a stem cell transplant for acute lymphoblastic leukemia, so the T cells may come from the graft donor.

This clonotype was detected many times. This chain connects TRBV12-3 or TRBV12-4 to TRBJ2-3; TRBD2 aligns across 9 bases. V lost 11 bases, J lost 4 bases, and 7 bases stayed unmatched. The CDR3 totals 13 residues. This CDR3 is CASGTSNADTQYF. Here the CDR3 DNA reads TGTGCCTCGGGGACTAGCAATGCAGATACGCAGTATTTT.

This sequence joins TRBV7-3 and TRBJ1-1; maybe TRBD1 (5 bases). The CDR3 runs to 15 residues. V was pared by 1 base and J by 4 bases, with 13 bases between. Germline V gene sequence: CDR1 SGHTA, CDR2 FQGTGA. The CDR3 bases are TGTGCCAGCAGCTTAATAGTAGCAAGGGGCACTGAAGCTTTCTTT. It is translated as CASSLIVARGTEAFF.

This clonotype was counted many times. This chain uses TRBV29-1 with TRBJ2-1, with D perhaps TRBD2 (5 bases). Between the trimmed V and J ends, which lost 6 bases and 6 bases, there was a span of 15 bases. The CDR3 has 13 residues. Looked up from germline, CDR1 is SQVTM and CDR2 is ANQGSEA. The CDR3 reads CSVADGGPNEQFF. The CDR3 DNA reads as TGCAGCGTCGCCGACGGCGGGCCCAATGAGCAGTTCTTC.

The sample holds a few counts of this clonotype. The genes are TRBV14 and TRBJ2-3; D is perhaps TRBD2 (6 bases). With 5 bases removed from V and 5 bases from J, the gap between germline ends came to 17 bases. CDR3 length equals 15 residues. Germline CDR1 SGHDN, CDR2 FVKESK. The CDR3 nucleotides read TGTGCCAGCAGCTCCGGGACTTGGAAAGGAGATACGCAGTATTTT. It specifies CASSSGTWKGDTQYF. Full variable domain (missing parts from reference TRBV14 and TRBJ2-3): EAGVTQFPSHSVIEKGQTVTLRCDPISGHDNLYWYRRVMGKEIKFLLHFVKESKQDESGMPNNRFLAERTGGTYSTLKVQPAELEDSGVYFCASSSGTWKGDTQYFGPGTRLTVL.

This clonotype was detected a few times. The CDR3 sequence is CASSPLTGNYGYTF. CDR3 sequence (DNA): TGTGCCAGCAGTCCACTGACAGGGAACTATGGCTACACCTTC. This chain connects TRBV27 to TRBJ1-2; 7 bases are shared with TRBD1. The V gene end was trimmed by 5 bases and the J gene end by 2 bases; junction bases not matched to a gene: 5. Germline V lookup: CDR1 MNHEY, CDR2 SMNVEV (reference sequence). This CDR3 region has 14 residues.

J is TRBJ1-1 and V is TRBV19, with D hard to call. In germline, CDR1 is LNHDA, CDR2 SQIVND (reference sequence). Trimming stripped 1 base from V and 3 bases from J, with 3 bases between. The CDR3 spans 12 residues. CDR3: CASSIAHTEAFF. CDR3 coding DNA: TGTGCCAGTAGTATAGCGCACACTGAAGCTTTCTTT.

CDR3 loop: CASTFSGIRGGEQYF. As DNA, the CDR3 is TGTGCCAGCACATTTAGCGGGATCAGAGGGGGGGAGCAGTACTTC. This chain joins TRBV3-1 and TRBJ2-7; 8 nucleotides agree with TRBD2. V dropped 7 bases and J dropped 7; count of bases not matched to a gene: 15. The CDR3 contains 15 residues. CDR1 and CDR2 (germline): LGHDT, YNNKEL (reference sequence).

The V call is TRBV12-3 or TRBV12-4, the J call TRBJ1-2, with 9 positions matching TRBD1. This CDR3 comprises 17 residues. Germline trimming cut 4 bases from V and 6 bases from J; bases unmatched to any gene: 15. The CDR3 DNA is TGTGCCAGCAGTTCCCGCCAGGACGTATGGGACAGGGATGGCTACACCTTC. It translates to CASSSRQDVWDRDGYTF.

CDR3 sequence: CASSSGTSGSKFF. The CDR3 DNA reads as TGTGCCAGCAGTTCCGGGACTAGCGGGAGTAAGTTCTTC. The chain combines TRBV2 with TRBJ2-1, with 14 bases identical to TRBD2. This CDR3 spans 13 amino acids. The germline V gene has CDR1 SNHLY and CDR2 FYNNEI. V lost 5 bases to trimming and J lost 14 bases; unmatched junction nucleotides: 5.

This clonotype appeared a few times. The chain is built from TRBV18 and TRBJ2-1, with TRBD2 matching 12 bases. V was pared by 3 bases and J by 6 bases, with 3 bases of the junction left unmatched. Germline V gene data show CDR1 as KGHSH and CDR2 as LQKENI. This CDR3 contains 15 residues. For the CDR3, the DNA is TGTGCCAGCTCACCCATGACTAGCGGGAGCAATGAGCAGTTCTTC. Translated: CASSPMTSGSNEQFF.

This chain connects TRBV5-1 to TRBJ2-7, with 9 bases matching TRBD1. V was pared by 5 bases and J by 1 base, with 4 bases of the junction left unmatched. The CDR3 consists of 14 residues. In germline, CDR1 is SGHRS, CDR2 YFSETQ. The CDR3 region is CASRRTGASYEQYF. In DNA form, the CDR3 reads TGCGCCAGCAGAAGGACAGGGGCATCCTACGAGCAGTACTTC.

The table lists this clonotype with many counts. The CDR3 here is CAISEREGNTEAFF. The CDR3 nucleotides are TGTGCCATCAGTGAAAGGGAGGGAAACACTGAAGCTTTCTTT. This rearrangement joins TRBV10-3 to TRBJ1-1; D is undetermined. Germline values: CDR1 ENHRY, CDR2 SYGVKD. The CDR3 contains 14 residues. The V gene lost 3 bases and the J gene lost 2 bases, with 10 bases spanning the gap.

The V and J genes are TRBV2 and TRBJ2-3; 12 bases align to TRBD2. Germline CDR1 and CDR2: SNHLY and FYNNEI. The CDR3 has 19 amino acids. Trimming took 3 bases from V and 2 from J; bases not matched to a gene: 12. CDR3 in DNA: TGTGCCAGCAGTGACGCTAGCGGGAGGGCCACCAAATTCACAGATACGCAGTATTTT. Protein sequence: CASSDASGRATKFTDTQYF.

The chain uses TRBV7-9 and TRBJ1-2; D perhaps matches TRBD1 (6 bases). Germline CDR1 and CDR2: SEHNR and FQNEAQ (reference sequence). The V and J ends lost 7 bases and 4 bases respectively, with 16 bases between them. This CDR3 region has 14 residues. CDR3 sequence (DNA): TGTGCCAGCATTGGGGGCCTACTGAGCTATGGCTACACCTTC. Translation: CASIGGLLSYGYTF. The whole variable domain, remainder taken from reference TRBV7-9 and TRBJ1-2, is DTGVSQNPRHKITKRGQNVTFRCDPISEHNRLYWYRQTLGQGPEFLTYFQNEAQLEKSRLLSDRFSAERPKGSFSTLEIQRTEQGDSAMYLCASIGGLLSYGYTFGSGTRLTVV.

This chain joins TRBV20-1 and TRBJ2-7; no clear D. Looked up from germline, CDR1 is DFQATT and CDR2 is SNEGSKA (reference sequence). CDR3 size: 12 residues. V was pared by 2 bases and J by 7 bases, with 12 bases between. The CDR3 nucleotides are TGCAGTGCTAGACCAGTAGGGTTTGAGCAGTACTTC. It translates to CSARPVGFEQYF.

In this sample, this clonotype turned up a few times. This CDR3 reads CASRGTGLYEQYF. The CDR3 DNA reads as TGCGCCAGCAGGGGGACAGGGCTCTACGAGCAGTACTTC. This sequence joins TRBV4-1 and TRBJ2-7; 9 bases match TRBD1. J was trimmed by 3 bases and V by 6 bases; bases with no gene match: 3. Germline CDR1 and CDR2: MGHRA and YSYEKL. This CDR3 is built from 13 residues.